Listed below are T cell receptor beta chains from one sample, sequenced in a study of OX40 agonist ivuxolimab in advanced cancers. Repertoires were generated with immunoSEQ multiplex PCR, while TCRdb's copy carries only in-frame clones and drops some. The table lists tens of thousands of clones, 80% to 90% of them singletons, with less than 0.85% in the top ten. This specimen consisted of CD4+ or CD8+ T cells sorted from blood, obtained in a trial of the OX40 agonist ivuxolimab. The receptors originated from an adult with an advanced solid tumor such as melanoma, head and neck, liver or kidney cancer. The CDR3 runs from the conserved cysteine through the conserved F or W. D genes are given only for firm matches. Some rows mark clone size as missing; the rest say once, few, many or name a class of expanded clone.

TRBV7-9	-	-	TRBJ1-4	TGTGCCAGCAGCTTAGAGACGGGGAAACTGTTTTTT	CASSLETGKLFF
TRBV19	-	-	TRBJ1-3	TGTGCCAGTAGTATAGGAGCCGGGCCTGGAAACACCATATATTTT	CASSIGAGPGNTIYF
TRBV5-5	-	-	TRBJ1-4	TGTGCCAGCAGGTCAGGGCCCGGAGGGGAAAAACTGTTTTTT	CASRSGPGGEKLFF
TRBV30	-	TRBD2	TRBJ2-5	TGTGCCTGGAACCGACTAGCGGGAGGGGAAGAGACCCAGTACTTC	CAWNRLAGGEETQYF
TRBV9	-	-	TRBJ2-1	TGTGCCAGCAGCCTAATGACTAGCTCCTACAATGAGCAGTTCTTC	CASSLMTSSYNEQFF
TRBV9	-	TRBD2	TRBJ2-2	TGTGCCAGCAGCCGGAGCGGGAGTGAAGCCGGGGAGCTGTTTTTT	CASSRSGSEAGELFF
TRBV5-1	-	-	TRBJ2-7	TGCGCCAGCAGCTTGGGACAGTCCTACGAGCAGTACTTC	CASSLGQSYEQYF
TRBV7-2	-	-	TRBJ2-7	TGTGCCAGCAGTTATACACCCTACTACGAGCAGTACTTC	CASSYTPYYEQYF
TRBV7-3	-	-	TRBJ2-3	TGTGCCAGCAGCCACGGCACAGATACGCAGTATTTT	CASSHGTDTQYF
TRBV19	-	TRBD2	TRBJ2-2	TGTGCCAGTAGTATAGTAAGACTAGCGGGATTTTCCGGGGAGCTGTTTTTT	CASSIVRLAGFSGELFF
TRBV19	-	-	TRBJ2-4	TGTGCCAGTAGCCGATGGGGGGACACTGCTAGGGACATTCAGTACTTC	CASSRWGDTARDIQYF
TRBV6-4	-	-	TRBJ1-4	TGTGCCAGCGATGATCGGACTAATGAAAAACTGTTTTTT	CASDDRTNEKLFF
TRBV7-3	-	TRBD2	TRBJ2-5	TGTGCCAGCAGCTTTCTAGCGGGAGTCGGGGAGACCCAGTACTTC	CASSFLAGVGETQYF
TRBV9	-	-	TRBJ2-3	TGTGCCAGCAGCGTACGTGGGACGGCAGATACGCAGTATTTT	CASSVRGTADTQYF
TRBV18	-	-	TRBJ2-3	TGTGCCAGCTCACCACAGGCGGTCACAGATACGCAGTATTTT	CASSPQAVTDTQYF
TRBV5-4	-	TRBD2	TRBJ2-2	TGTGCCAGCAGCCCAGCAGGGAGGGCGAACACCGGGGAGCTGTTTTTT	CASSPAGRANTGELFF
TRBV30	-	-	TRBJ1-5	TGTGCTTGGAGGGGCCAGAGCAATCAGCCCCAGCATTTT	CAWRGQSNQPQHF
TRBV5-1	-	TRBD2	TRBJ2-1	TGCGCCAGCAGCCGGACTAGCGCGCTAGACAATGAGCAGTTCTTC	CASSRTSALDNEQFF
TRBV5-5	-	TRBD2	TRBJ2-5	TGTGCCAGCAGCCTCACCTCCGGGACTAGCGCCCTAGGGACCCAGTACTTC	CASSLTSGTSALGTQYF
TRBV6-6	-	-	TRBJ1-2	TGTGCCAGCAGTCCCTGGGGGTCTAACTATGGCTACACCTTC	CASSPWGSNYGYTF
TRBV6-1	few	-	TRBJ2-2	TGTGCCAGCAGTGGGTCGAACAGGAACACCGGGGAGCTGTTTTTT	CASSGSNRNTGELFF
TRBV29-1	-	TRBD2	TRBJ2-3	TGCAGCGTTGCGGGGCCCCTAGCGGGAGATACAGATACGCAGTATTTT	CSVAGPLAGDTDTQYF
TRBV7-3	once	TRBD1	TRBJ2-1	TGTGCCAGCAGTACTGGGACAGGGTCACCTGAGCAGTTCTTC	CASSTGTGSPEQFF
TRBV19	few	TRBD1	TRBJ2-3	TGTGCCAGTAGCGGGACAGGGCCGCAGTATTTT	CASSGTGPQYF
TRBV4-3	-	-	TRBJ2-1	TGCGCCAGCAGCCAAGCAACAGGGTCCTACAATGAGCAGTTCTTC	CASSQATGSYNEQFF
TRBV15	-	TRBD2	TRBJ2-1	TGTGCCACCAGCAGAGATCTGGCTAGCGGGAGGCAAGAGCAGTTCTTC	CATSRDLASGRQEQFF
TRBV29-1	once	TRBD2	TRBJ2-5	TGCAGCCTAAAGGAGCGGGAAGGGACTAGCGGGGGACTCCAAGAGACCCAGTACTTC	CSLKEREGTSGGLQETQYF
TRBV4-3	-	TRBD1	TRBJ2-1	TGCGCCAGCAGCCAAGTTCAGGGGGCGTTCTACAATGAGCAGTTCTTC	CASSQVQGAFYNEQFF
TRBV2	-	-	TRBJ2-2	TGTGCCAGCCTAACTAGCCCCAACACCGGGGAGCTGTTTTTT	CASLTSPNTGELFF
TRBV4-3	-	-	TRBJ1-2	TGCGCCAGCAGCCAAGGGGGCTCTCCGGGCGGCTACACCTTC	CASSQGGSPGGYTF
TRBV28	once	-	TRBJ2-7	TGTGCCAGCAGTTCCCTCCCCATGCCGGGGAAGCAGTACTTC	CASSSLPMPGKQYF
TRBV7-2	-	TRBD1	TRBJ1-1	TGTGCCAGCAGCTTTCAGGGGGCGCGGACTGAAGCTTTCTTT	CASSFQGARTEAFF
TRBV11-2	once	TRBD1	TRBJ2-7	TGTGCCAGCAGCTTCCGGGCAGGGGGCTACGAGCAGTACTTC	CASSFRAGGYEQYF
TRBV19	few	-	TRBJ1-2	TGTGCCAGTAGTCGGGACATCAGCTACTATGGCTACACCTTC	CASSRDISYYGYTF
TRBV7-9	-	TRBD1	TRBJ1-1	TGTGCCAGCAGCATTAAGGGACAGGGGTGGACTGAAGCTTTCTTT	CASSIKGQGWTEAFF
TRBV5-1	-	TRBD2	TRBJ2-1	TGCGCCAGCAGCCCTAGCGGGAACTCCTACAATGAGCAGTTCTTC	CASSPSGNSYNEQFF
TRBV4-2	-	-	TRBJ2-3	TGTGCCAGCAGCCAAGAAGGAAGAGGGTGGGAGGCTGGAGATACGCAGTATTTT	CASSQEGRGWEAGDTQYF
TRBV6-5	-	-	TRBJ2-2	TGTGCCAGCAGCGAACAACAAGGCACCGGGGAGCTGTTTTTT	CASSEQQGTGELFF
TRBV11-2	-	TRBD1	TRBJ2-5	TGTGCCAGCAGCTACAGGGGAGAGACCCAGTACTTC	CASSYRGETQYF
TRBV7-2	-	-	TRBJ2-2	TGTGCCAGCAGCTTAGGGGTCGCGGGAAGCACCGGGGAGCTGTTTTTT	CASSLGVAGSTGELFF
TRBV7-9	-	-	TRBJ2-7	TGTGCCAGCAGCTTAGAGATCAGCTCCTACGAGCAGTACTTC	CASSLEISSYEQYF
TRBV7-8	once	-	TRBJ2-5	TGTGCCAGCAGCCTGCTCTTGAGGAGAGAGACCCAGTACTTC	CASSLLLRRETQYF
TRBV5-4	-	-	TRBJ2-3	TGTGCCACCCGTCAAGCGGCTACAGATACGCAGTATTTT	CATRQAATDTQYF
TRBV15	once	-	TRBJ2-5	TGTGCCACCAGCAGAGCGTCCGGCTGGGAGACCCAGTACTTC	CATSRASGWETQYF
TRBV7-9	-	TRBD1	TRBJ2-7	TGTGCCAGCAGCCCCGGGACAGGAGGGGTTGGGGAGCAGTACTTC	CASSPGTGGVGEQYF
TRBV29-1	-	-	TRBJ1-3	TGCAGCGTCCCTAGCTCTGGAAACACCATATATTTT	CSVPSSGNTIYF
TRBV11-3	medium-sized	-	TRBJ2-2	TGTGCCAGCAGCTTAGGGTCCCGGAGGGGGGAGCTGTTTTTT	CASSLGSRRGELFF
TRBV4-2	-	TRBD2	TRBJ2-3	TGTGCCAGCAGCCCAATTGGAGCGGGAGGGCCGGGAGATACGCAGTATTTT	CASSPIGAGGPGDTQYF
TRBV19	-	TRBD2	TRBJ2-7	TGTGCCAGTAGTATAGCCCTAGCGGGAGGCGAGCAGTACTTC	CASSIALAGGEQYF
TRBV27	once	TRBD2	TRBJ2-3	TGTGCCAGCAGTCCCCCTTCGACTAGCGGGAGCCCAGATACGCAGTATTTT	CASSPPSTSGSPDTQYF
TRBV7-7	once	TRBD2	TRBJ2-2	TGTGCTAGCAGCCCAACTAGCGGGAGGTTTGGGGAGCTGTTTTTT	CASSPTSGRFGELFF